Below, 4 T cell receptor beta chains from the same sample are listed, as sequenced in a study of cytomegalovirus exposure and HLA in healthy donors. Using immunoSEQ multiplex PCR, the repertoire was profiled, and TCRdb retains in-frame clones only, with some absent. The sample comprises about 160,000 clones, approximately 84% of which are singletons, and around 9.6% rests with the top ten. The source material was PBMCs. These receptors all come from a man aged 30 to 45 in good health and CMV-seropositive.

This clone was observed a handful of times. The chain has TRBV28 and TRBJ1-5; D ambiguous. Germline CDR1 reads MDHEN; CDR2 reads SYDVKM. CDR3 length: 11 amino acids. Between the trimmed V and J ends, which lost 5 bases and 9 bases, there was a span of 8 bases. The CDR3 sequence: CASSRGGPQHF. Written as DNA, the CDR3 is TGTGCCAGCAGTCGCGGCGGGCCCCAGCATTTT.

The chain recombines TRBV19 with TRBJ2-3; D is undetermined. The V gene lost 6 bases and the J gene lost 2 bases, with 18 bases spanning the gap. The CDR3 is 16 amino acids. The V gene's germline CDR1 is LNHDA and CDR2 SQIVND (reference sequence). CDR3 DNA sequence: TGTGCCAGTAGCCCGAGGTCCCAGTTATCCACAGATACGCAGTATTTT. Protein: CASSPRSQLSTDTQYF.

V is TRBV29-1 and J is TRBJ2-3; 11 bases are a match to TRBD2. Germline V gene data show CDR1 as SQVTM and CDR2 as ANQGSEA. Unmatched junction bases numbered 7, after V lost 6 bases and J lost 2 bases. The CDR3 is 15 residues long. CDR3 protein: CSVGLLAGVTDTQYF. The CDR3 DNA sequence: TGCAGCGTGGGGCTACTAGCGGGGGTCACAGATACGCAGTATTTT.

The V gene is TRBV5-1, the J gene TRBJ1-5, with D tentatively TRBD1 (6 bases). The CDR3 sequence is 17 residues long. V was cut by 0 bases and J by 4 bases, with 17 bases left in between. Germline CDR1 and CDR2: SGHRS and YFSETQ. DNA of the CDR3: TGCGCCAGCAGCTTGGATCCCCGTAGGACAGTGAATCAGCCCCAGCATTTT. It specifies CASSLDPRRTVNQPQHF.